This TCR beta chain derives from a study of beta chain features in type 1 diabetes. Regarding the study as a whole: TCRB CDR3s were moderately but significantly shorter in Type 1 diabetes patients in all four CD4+ subsets.

Comment on this clone: As yet, its antigen is unknown.

The CDR3 consists of 16 residues. V was trimmed by 3 bases and J by 1 base, leaving 14 bases between them. The germline CDR1 and CDR2 sequences are MGHRA and YSYEKL. The sequenced template was cDNA made from the entire isolated RNA. Sequenced naive, central memory and regulatory T cell samples produced an average of approximately 3.5 million reads. Method: immunoSEQ multiplex PCR; TCRdb's copy keeps in-frame clones and lacks some. The data show about 160,000 clones, almost 65% seen once. This TCR came from a man in his thirties or forties with type 1 diabetes. This sequence joins TRBV4-1 and TRBJ2-3; possibly TRBD2 for D (5 bases). The sample consisted of naive CD4+ T cells from blood. CDR3 loop: CASSHVLATGTDTQYF. CDR3 DNA sequence: TGCGCCAGCAGCCATGTCCTAGCAACGGGCACAGATACGCAGTATTTT.